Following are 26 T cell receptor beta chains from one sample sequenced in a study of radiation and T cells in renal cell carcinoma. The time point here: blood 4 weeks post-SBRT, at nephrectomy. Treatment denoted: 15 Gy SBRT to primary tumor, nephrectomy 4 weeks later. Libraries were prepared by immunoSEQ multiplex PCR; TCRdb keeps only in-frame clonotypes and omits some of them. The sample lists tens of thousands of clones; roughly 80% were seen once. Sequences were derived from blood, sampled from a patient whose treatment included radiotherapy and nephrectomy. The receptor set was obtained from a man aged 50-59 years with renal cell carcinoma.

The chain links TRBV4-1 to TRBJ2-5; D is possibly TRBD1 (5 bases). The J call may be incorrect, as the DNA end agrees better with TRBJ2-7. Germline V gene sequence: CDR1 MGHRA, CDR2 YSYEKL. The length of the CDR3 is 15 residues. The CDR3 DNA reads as TGCGCCAGCAGCCAAGAAGGGGCGCTCTCCTACGAGCAGTACTTC. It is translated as CASSQEGALSYEQYF.

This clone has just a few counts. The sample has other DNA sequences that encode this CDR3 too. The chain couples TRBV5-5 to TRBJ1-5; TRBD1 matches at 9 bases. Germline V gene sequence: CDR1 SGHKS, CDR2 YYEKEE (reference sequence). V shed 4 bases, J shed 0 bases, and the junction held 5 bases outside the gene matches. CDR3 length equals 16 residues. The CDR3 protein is CASSGGTGYSNQPQHF. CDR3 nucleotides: TGTGCCAGCAGCGGGGGGACAGGGTATAGCAATCAGCCCCAGCATTTT.

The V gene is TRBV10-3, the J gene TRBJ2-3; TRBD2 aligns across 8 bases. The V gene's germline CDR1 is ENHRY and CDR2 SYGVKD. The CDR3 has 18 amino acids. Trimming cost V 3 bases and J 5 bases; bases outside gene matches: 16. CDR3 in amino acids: CAISEVGGGSPSGDTQYF. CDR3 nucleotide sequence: TGTGCCATCAGTGAAGTAGGCGGGGGGAGCCCCAGTGGAGATACGCAGTATTTT.

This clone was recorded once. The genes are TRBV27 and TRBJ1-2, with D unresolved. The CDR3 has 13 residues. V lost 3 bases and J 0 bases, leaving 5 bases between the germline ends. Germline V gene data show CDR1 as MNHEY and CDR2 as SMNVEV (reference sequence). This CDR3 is CASSFRANYGYTF. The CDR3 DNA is TGTGCCAGCAGTTTTCGAGCTAACTATGGCTACACCTTC.

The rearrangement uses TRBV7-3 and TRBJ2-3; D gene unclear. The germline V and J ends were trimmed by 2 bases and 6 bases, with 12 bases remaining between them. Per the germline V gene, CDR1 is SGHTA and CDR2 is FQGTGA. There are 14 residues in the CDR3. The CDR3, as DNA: TGTGCCAGCAGCTTACAGCCCCACGGGGATACGCAGTATTTT. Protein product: CASSLQPHGDTQYF.

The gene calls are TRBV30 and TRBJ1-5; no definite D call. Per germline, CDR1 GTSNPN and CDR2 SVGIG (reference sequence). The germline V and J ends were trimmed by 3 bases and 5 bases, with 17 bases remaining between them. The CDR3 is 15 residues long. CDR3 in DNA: TGTGCCTGGAGGGGAAAAGGAGGGAATTATCAGCCCCAGCATTTT. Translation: CAWRGKGGNYQPQHF.

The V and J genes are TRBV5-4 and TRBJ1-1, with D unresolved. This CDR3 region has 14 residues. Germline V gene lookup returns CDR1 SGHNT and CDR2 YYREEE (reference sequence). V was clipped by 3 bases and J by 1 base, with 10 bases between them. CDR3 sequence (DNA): TGTGCCAGCAGCTATGCCGCAGCGAACACTGAAGCTTTCTTT. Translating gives CASSYAAANTEAFF. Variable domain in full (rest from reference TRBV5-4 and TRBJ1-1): ETGVTQSPTHLIKTRGQQVTLRCSSQSGHNTVSWYQQALGQGPQFIFQYYREEENGRGNFPPRFSGLQFPNYSSELNVNALELDDSALYLCASSYAAANTEAFFGQGTRLTVV.

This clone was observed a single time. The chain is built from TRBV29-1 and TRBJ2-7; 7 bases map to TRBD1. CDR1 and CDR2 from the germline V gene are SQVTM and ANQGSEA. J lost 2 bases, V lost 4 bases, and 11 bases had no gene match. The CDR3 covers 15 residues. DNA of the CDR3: TGCAGCGTTGGGACAGGTCCTAGCACTACCTACGAGCAGTACTTC. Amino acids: CSVGTGPSTTYEQYF.

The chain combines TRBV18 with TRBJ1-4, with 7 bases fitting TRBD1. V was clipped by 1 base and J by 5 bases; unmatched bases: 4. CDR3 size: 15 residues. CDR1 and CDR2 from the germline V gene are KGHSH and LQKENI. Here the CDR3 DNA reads TGTGCCAGCTCACCACAGGGACAGCCGAATGAAAAACTGTTTTTT. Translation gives CASSPQGQPNEKLFF.

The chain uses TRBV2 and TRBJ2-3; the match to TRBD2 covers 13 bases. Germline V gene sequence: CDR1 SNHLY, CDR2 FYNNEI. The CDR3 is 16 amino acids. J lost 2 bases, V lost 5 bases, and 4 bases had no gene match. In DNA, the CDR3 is TGTGCCAGCAGTCTCGGGACTAGCGGGAACACAGATACGCAGTATTTT. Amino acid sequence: CASSLGTSGNTDTQYF. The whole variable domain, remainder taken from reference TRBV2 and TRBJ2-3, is EPEVTQTPSHQVTQMGQEVILRCVPISNHLYFYWYRQILGQKVEFLVSFYNNEISEKSEIFDDQFSVERPDGSNFTLKIRSTKLEDSAMYFCASSLGTSGNTDTQYFGPGTRLTVL.

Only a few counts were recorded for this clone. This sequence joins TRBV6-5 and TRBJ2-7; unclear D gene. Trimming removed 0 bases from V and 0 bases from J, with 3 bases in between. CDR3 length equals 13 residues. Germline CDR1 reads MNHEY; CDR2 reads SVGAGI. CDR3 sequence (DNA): TGTGCCAGCAGTTACTCTGGCTCCTACGAGCAGTACTTC. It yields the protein CASSYSGSYEQYF.

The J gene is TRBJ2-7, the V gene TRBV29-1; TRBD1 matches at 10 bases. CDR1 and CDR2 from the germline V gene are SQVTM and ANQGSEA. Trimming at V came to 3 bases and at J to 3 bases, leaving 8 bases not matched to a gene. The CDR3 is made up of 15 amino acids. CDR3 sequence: CSVDRGTGAFYEQYF. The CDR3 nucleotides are TGCAGCGTTGATCGCGGGACAGGGGCGTTCTACGAGCAGTACTTC.

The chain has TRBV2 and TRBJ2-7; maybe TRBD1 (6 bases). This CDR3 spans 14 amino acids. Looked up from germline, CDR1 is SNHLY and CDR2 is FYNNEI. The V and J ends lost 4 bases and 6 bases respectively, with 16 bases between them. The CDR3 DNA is TGTGCCAGCAGTGGCGGCTACAGGGAGCGCGAGCAGTACTTC. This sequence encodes CASSGGYREREQYF.

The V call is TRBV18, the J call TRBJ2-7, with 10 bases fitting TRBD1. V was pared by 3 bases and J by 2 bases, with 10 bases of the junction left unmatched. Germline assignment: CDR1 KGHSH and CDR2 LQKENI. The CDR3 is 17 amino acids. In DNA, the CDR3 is TGTGCCAGCTCACCCCTTCCCGGGACAGGGGCCGCCTACGAGCAGTACTTC. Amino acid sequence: CASSPLPGTGAAYEQYF.

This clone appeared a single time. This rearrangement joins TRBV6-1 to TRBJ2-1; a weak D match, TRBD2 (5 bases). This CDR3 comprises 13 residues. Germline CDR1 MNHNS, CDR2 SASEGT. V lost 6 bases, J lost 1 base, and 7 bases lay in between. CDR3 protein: CASRRESYNEQFF. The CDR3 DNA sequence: TGTGCCAGCAGAAGGGAGTCCTACAATGAGCAGTTCTTC.

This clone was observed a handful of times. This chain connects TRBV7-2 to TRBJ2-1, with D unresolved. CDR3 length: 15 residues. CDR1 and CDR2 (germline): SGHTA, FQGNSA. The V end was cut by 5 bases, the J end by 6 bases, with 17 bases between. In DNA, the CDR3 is TGTGCCAGCAGCCAGACGGCGGTGTACCGCAATGAGCAGTTCTTC. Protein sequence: CASSQTAVYRNEQFF.

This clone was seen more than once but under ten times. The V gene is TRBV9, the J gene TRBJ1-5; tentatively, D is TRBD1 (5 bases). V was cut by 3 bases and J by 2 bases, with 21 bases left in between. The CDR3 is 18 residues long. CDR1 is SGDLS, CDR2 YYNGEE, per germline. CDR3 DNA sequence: TGTGCCAGCAGCGCTCCCACGGGGCAAAATGTTGGCAATCAGCCCCAGCATTTT. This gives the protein CASSAPTGQNVGNQPQHF.

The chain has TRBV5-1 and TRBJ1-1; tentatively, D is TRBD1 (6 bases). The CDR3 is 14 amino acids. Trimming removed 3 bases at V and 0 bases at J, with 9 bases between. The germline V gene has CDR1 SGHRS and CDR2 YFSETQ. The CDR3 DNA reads TGCGCCAGCAGCTCCGGACAGATGAACACTGAAGCTTTCTTT. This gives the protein CASSSGQMNTEAFF.

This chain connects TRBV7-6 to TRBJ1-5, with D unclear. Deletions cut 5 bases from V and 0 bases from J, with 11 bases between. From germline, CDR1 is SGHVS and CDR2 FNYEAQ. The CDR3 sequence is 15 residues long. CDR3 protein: CASSPWSDSNQPQHF. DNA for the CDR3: TGTGCCAGCAGCCCCTGGTCCGATAGCAATCAGCCCCAGCATTTT.

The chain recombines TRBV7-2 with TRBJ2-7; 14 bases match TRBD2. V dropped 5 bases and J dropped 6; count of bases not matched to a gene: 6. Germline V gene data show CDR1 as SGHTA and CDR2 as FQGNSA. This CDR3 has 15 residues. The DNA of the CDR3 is TGTGCCAGCAGCATCGGACTAGCGGGAGGTCGCGAGCAGTACTTC. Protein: CASSIGLAGGREQYF. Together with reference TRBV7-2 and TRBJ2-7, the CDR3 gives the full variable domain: GAGVSQSPSNKVTEKGKDVELRCDPISGHTALYWYRQSLGQGLEFLIYFQGNSAPDKSGLPSDRFSAERTGGSVSTLTIQRTQQEDSAVYLCASSIGLAGGREQYFGPGTRLTVT.

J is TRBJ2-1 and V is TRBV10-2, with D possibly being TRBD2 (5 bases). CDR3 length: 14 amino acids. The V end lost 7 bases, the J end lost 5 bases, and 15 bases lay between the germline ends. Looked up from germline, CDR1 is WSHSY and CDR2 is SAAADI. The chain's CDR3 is CASTEAQGNNEQFF. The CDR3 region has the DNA TGCGCCAGCACGGAGGCCCAAGGGAACAATGAGCAGTTCTTC.

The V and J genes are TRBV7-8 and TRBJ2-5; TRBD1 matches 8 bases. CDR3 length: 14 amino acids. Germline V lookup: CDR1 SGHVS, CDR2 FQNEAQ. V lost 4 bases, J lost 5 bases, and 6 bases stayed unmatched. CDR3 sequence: CASSSRTGLETQYF. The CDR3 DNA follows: TGTGCCAGCAGCTCGAGGACAGGGTTGGAGACCCAGTACTTC.

CDR3 loop: CASSWGSSRPGNTIYF. In DNA, the CDR3 is TGTGCCAGCAGCTGGGGCAGCTCCCGCCCTGGAAACACCATATATTTT. The J gene is TRBJ1-3, the V gene TRBV6-6, with D maybe TRBD1 (5 bases). Trimming shortened V by 6 bases and J by 2 bases, and 17 bases separated the two germline ends. Germline V gives CDR1 MNHNY, CDR2 SVGAGI (reference sequence). The CDR3 is 16 residues long.

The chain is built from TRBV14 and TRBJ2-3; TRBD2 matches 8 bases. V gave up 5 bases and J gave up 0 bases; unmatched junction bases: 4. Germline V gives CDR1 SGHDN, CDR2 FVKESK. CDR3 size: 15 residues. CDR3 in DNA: TGTGCCAGCAGCTTACTAGCGGCAAGCACAGATACGCAGTATTTT. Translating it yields CASSLLAASTDTQYF.

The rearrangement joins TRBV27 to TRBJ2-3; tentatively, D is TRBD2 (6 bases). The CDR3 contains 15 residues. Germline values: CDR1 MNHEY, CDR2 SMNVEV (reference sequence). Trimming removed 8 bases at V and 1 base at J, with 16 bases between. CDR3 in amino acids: CASDRFGGGTDTQYF. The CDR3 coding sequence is TGTGCCAGCGACCGTTTTGGCGGGGGCACAGATACGCAGTATTTT.

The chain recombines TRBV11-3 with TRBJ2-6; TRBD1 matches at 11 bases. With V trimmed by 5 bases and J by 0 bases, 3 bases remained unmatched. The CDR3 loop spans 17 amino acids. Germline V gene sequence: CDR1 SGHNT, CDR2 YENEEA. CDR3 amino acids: CASSTGTGGSGANVLTF. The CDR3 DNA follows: TGTGCCAGCAGCACCGGGACAGGGGGCTCTGGGGCCAACGTCCTGACTTTC.